Here is one TCR beta chain with its context. The data stem from a study of blood T cell repertoires in COVID-19. Across the study: Researchers got acute and convalescent COVID-19 samples from the United States, Italy and Spain. PBMCs, B-cell-depleted T cells, or T cells provided the cDNA or gDNA that made up the material.

Authors' analysis steps: Scientists estimated how many nucleated cells there were by amplifying reference gene primers. Assay: immunoSEQ multiplex PCR; the TCRdb copy retains only in-frame clones and omits some. The D gene and trimming were derived from the DNA, and the V and J assignments and clone size from that table. The sample contains approximately 100,000 clones, approximately 80% of which appear only once. This TCR derives from a man aged 65 to 79 with acute or convalescent COVID-19. Input material: peripheral blood.

The CDR3 DNA follows: TGTGCCAGCAGACCGAGTGCGGGGGGCGGAACCGGGGAGCTGTTTTTT. Translating gives CASRPSAGGGTGELFF. The chain recombines TRBV3-1 (or the pseudogene TRBV3-2) with TRBJ2-2, with 8 bases that match TRBD2. V lost 6 bases, J lost 5 bases, and 11 bases stayed unmatched. Germline assignment: CDR1 LGHDT and CDR2 YNNKEL (reference sequence). CDR3 length: 16 amino acids.